The rows below give T cell receptor beta chains drawn from one sample of a study of T cells after yellow fever vaccination. Each CDR3 protein gets one entry after TCRdb re-called the 5' RACE reads with MiXCR. This sample yields 90,000 to 150,000 distinct CDR3 sequences, of which 7.2% are seen a single time; 2.7% belongs to the top ten. The source was CD4+ T cells sorted from PBMCs, collected roughly 47 days after the first yellow fever vaccination. These receptor sequences come from a man younger than 30 who received the YFV17D yellow fever vaccine. Both conserved end residues are part of each CDR3. Expanded clones get a size class; other rows say once, few or many, or leave the size out.

TRBJ2-3 | many | TRBV5-5 | CASRALDSYTDTQYF
TRBJ2-7 | many | TRBV5-1 | CASSSGLAAYEQYF
TRBJ1-2 | many | TRBV3-1 | CASSQAGTTNGYTF
TRBJ2-1 | many | TRBV5-1 | CASSSGQGRRGLYEQFF
TRBJ1-6 | many | TRBV20-1 | CSALDTMDSPLHF
TRBJ2-5 | many | TRBV5-6 | CASSLGGRGDPETQYF
TRBJ2-3 | many | TRBV7-2 | CASSPDRQVGLSTQYF
TRBJ1-2 | - | TRBV5-1 | CASSPEGAIANYGYTF
TRBJ1-1 | many | TRBV20-1 | CSASSPGAANTEAFF
TRBJ2-3 | - | TRBV6-5 | CASSYSQVGLGDTQYF
TRBJ1-3 | - | TRBV7-2 | CASSLVNGNTIYF
TRBJ2-1 | many | TRBV5-4 | CASSLGLLSSGYNEQFF
TRBJ2-3 | many | TRBV9 | CASSVDAFTDTQYF
TRBJ1-2 | - | TRBV19 | CATLDRIYGYTF
TRBJ2-5 | many | TRBV5-1 | CASSLEGATSGRETQYF